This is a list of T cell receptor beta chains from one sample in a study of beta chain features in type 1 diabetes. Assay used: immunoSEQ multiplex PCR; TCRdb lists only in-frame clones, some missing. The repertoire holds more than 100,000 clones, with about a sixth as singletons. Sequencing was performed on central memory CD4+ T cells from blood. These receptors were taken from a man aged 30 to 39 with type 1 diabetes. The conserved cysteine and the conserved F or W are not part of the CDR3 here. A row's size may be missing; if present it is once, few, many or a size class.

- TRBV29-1 SVENQIDEQF
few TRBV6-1 ASSDGTSWDREQF
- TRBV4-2 ASSQGDSADTQY
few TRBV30 AWSVSGANVLT
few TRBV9 ASSSPGNGYT
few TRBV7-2 ASSPSMGGQPQH
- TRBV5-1 ASSAASGANVLT
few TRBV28 ASSYSDRVNQPQH
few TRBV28 ASSSLKTGGYEQY
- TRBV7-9 ASSLAERFYEQY